Included here is one T cell receptor beta chain sequence, with context. Its antigen is not known. This specimen belongs to a study of response to subunit inactivated influenza vaccine. Study-level results: Authors suggested each seasonal influenza vaccination recruits few new T cells.

TCRdb re-analysed the RT-PCR reads in MiXCR, keeping a single row per CDR3 protein. Among 600,000 to 700,000 distinct CDR3 sequences listed, 14% were seen once. Trimming took off 1 base at V and 10 bases at J, with 14 bases between the two ends. The CDR3 totals 14 residues. Per the germline V gene, CDR1 is LGHNA and CDR2 is YSLEER. This chain connects TRBV4-3 to TRBJ1-5; tentative D call: TRBD1 (5 bases). The receptor's source is a man aged 50 or older who received an inactivated influenza vaccine. Sequences were derived from PBMCs from blood, sampled approximately 15 days before vaccination. The CDR3 sequence is CASSQGANDSPQHF. In nucleotides, the CDR3 is TGCGCCAGCAGCCAAGGCGCAAATGACAGTCCCCAGCATTTT.